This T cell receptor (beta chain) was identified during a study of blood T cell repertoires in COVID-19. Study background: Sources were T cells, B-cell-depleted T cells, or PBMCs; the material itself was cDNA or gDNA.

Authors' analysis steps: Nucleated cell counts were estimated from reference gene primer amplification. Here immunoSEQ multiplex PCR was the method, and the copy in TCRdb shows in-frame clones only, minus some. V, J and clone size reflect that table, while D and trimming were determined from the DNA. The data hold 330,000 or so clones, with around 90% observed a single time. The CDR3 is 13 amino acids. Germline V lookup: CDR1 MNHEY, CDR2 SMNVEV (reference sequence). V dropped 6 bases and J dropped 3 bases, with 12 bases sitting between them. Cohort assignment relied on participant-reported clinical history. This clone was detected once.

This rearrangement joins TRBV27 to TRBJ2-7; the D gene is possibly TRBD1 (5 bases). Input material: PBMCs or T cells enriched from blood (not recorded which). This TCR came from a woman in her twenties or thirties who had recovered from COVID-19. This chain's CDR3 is CASRGHGSYEQYF. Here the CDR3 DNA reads TGTGCCAGCAGAGGACACGGAAGCTACGAGCAGTACTTC.